This is a list of T cell receptor beta chains from one sample in a study of T cell repertoires in cytomegalovirus infection. The antigens for these receptors are not known. MiXCR, run by TCRdb on the reads, gives a single entry per CDR3 protein. Of 450,000 to 650,000 distinct CDR3 sequences in the sample, about 39% are singletons; the top ten hold 40% to 60%. The material was cultured PBMCs, obtained from culture after CMV antigen stimulation. Receptors originate from a human donor in good health (CMV status not recorded). Some clones in this sample may be carry-over from other donors' samples. CDR3s leave out the opening cysteine and the closing phenylalanine or tryptophan. D genes are given only for firm matches. For some rows the clone size is stated as once, few or many, or as a class when expanded; others skip it.

D gene,clone size,V gene,CDR3 protein
TRBD1,few,TRBV6-1,ASSEQGGEREGYT
-,-,TRBV4-1,ASSQDLNKETQY
-,once,TRBV30,AWSRENTEAF
TRBD2,few,TRBV4-2,ASSPPRLAGREETQY
-,few,TRBV7-2,ASSPLADTEAF
TRBD1,few,TRBV10-3,AISESSGTGPVAF
TRBD2,-,TRBV6-2/TRBV6-3,ASSHGLAGVKNEQF
-,-,TRBV2,ASRIARGGNEQF
-,few,TRBV18,ASSPPAENEQF
-,few,TRBV10-3,AISESSLPGEF
-,-,TRBV4-2,ASSQEARLLTEAF
-,-,TRBV7-6,ASRPDSVQETQY
TRBD1,-,TRBV28,ASLGQTYTEAF
-,-,TRBV14,ASSRQQGSIDTGELF
TRBD1,many,TRBV5-1,ASSSTGGWADTQY
TRBD2,-,TRBV15,ATSRGLAGATQY
TRBD2,few,TRBV3-1,ASSHRGVDTGELF
TRBD2,-,TRBV7-2,ASSFGRGAYEQY
TRBD1,-,TRBV12-3/TRBV12-4,ASGGQAPHGYT
-,-,TRBV6-5,ASSEDSFRETQY
TRBD2,-,TRBV6-2/TRBV6-3,ASSPTSGRWSYNEQF
-,-,TRBV7-8,ASSYFRPEGWGETQY
-,many,TRBV7-2,ASSPSTGKGRNIQY
-,-,TRBV28,ASSLFALQQF
TRBD2,-,TRBV5-4,ASSLGVAGGIETQY
-,few,TRBV10-3,AISDSPGRETQY
-,few,TRBV29-1,SVQDAYGYT
TRBD2,-,TRBV2,ASSASSGGVNEQF
TRBD2,-,TRBV12-3/TRBV12-4,ASSLGGGFSYNEQF
-,-,TRBV5-4,ASSLGLQQGTQY
TRBD2,-,TRBV5-1,ASSGERGGAKNIQY
-,once,TRBV20-1,SVIRWGDNEQF
-,-,TRBV7-2,ASSNLYEQY
-,-,TRBV4-1,ASSQDGGLAEAF
TRBD2,once,TRBV6-1,ASNPGTSGRDEQF
-,many,TRBV7-2,ASSSNVRPQETQY
TRBD1,once,TRBV27,ASRAGDRENSPLH
TRBD2,-,TRBV25-1,ASSESLAGRNEQF
-,-,TRBV12-5,ASGLVGSTDTQY
-,-,TRBV2,ASSGNRPGKRVNTEAF
-,-,TRBV4-2,ASSQAAEGFAYEQY
-,many,TRBV2,ASSEYNEQF
-,once,TRBV2,ASSEVRATYEQY
-,few,TRBV7-8,ASSSRQRWTNHGYT
-,few,TRBV10-1,ASSEGSNTGELF